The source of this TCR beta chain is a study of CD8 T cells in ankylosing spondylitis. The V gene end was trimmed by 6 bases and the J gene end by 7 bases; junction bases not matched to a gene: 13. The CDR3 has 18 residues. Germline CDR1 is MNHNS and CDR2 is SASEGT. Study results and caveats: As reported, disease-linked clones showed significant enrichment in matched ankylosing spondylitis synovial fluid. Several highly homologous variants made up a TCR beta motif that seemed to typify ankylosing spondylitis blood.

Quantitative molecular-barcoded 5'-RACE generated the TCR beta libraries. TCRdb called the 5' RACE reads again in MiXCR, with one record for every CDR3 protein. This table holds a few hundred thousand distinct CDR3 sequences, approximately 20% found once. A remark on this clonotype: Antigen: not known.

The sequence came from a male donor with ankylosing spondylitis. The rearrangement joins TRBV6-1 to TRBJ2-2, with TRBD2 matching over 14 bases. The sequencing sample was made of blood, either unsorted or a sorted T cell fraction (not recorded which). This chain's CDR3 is CASSPTQTSGRVYGELFF. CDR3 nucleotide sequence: TGTGCCAGCAGCCCTACACAGACTAGCGGGAGGGTTTACGGGGAGCTGTTTTTT.